This entry concerns a single T cell receptor beta chain. The data stem from a study of tumor-infiltrating lymphocytes in oesophageal squamous cell carcinoma. TCRdb re-called the PCR reads through MiXCR, storing one row per CDR3 protein. The sample lists roughly 9,800 distinct CDR3 sequences; roughly 61% were seen once. The V gene's germline CDR1 is SGHVT and CDR2 SQSDAQ. This CDR3 has 15 residues. This receptor was identified in a female donor with esophageal squamous cell carcinoma. Sequenced material: esophageal tumor tissue. This chain connects TRBV7-4 to TRBJ1-6; the D is unclear. Judging by the DNA end, TRBJ2-5 fits better; the J call may be wrong. In nucleotides, the CDR3 is TGTGCCAGCAGCTTAGGCTCCCGGATCGGGGAGACCCAGTACTTC. It translates to CASSLGSRIGETQYF.